This T cell receptor (beta chain) derives from a study of metastatic and nonmetastatic thyroid tumors. Study in general: Comparative analysis of repertoires was undertaken across blood and tumor or nodule tissue obtained from malignant and benign thyroid patients. Study findings and constraints: Malignant tumors reportedly showed significantly higher TCR beta diversity than benign nodules in both blood and tumor.

The germline V gene has CDR1 LGHNA and CDR2 YNFKEQ. V shed 4 bases and J shed 1 base, with 14 bases lying between them. The CDR3 is made up of 15 amino acids. None of the patients had undergone any treatment ahead of thyroid surgery. This clone was found many times. The antigen remains unidentified. With MiXCR, TCRdb reprocessed the PCR reads. The sample consists of approximately 32,000 clones, 15% to 20% of them appearing once. The genes are TRBV4-2 and TRBJ2-7; weak D call: TRBD2 (7 bases). The sequence was collected from a female donor with papillary thyroid cancer or a benign thyroid nodule (not recorded which). Some clones in this sample may be carry-over from other donors' samples. The specimen was blood. CDR3 nucleotides: TGTGCCAGCAGCCCCTCGGGGGGCGGTTCCTACGAGCAGTACTTC. Translating it yields CASSPSGGGSYEQYF.